One sample yielded the 24 T cell receptor beta chains listed below, sequenced in a study of human T cells and chemical hapten exposure. TCRdb reanalysed the RACE reads using MiXCR and keeps one entry per CDR3 protein. The sample holds some 300,000 distinct CDR3 sequences, around 5% seen once. The sample's time point: pre-sensitization, week 0. Treatment given: therapeutic diphenylcyclopropenone sensitization with weekly scalp DPC. Sequenced here: whole blood, sampled in connection with sensitization to the hapten diphenylcyclopropenone (DPC). Receptor source: a woman aged 18-29 years with alopecia areata. Some clones in this sample may be carry-over from other donors' samples.

This clonotype has just a few counts. The chain recombines TRBV5-5 with TRBJ1-1; 7 bases match TRBD1. The V gene's germline CDR1 is SGHKS and CDR2 YYEKEE (reference sequence). The CDR3 spans 17 residues. V was clipped by 0 bases and J by 3 bases; unmatched bases: 11. The CDR3 loop reads CASSLGPQGTDYTEAFF. The CDR3 coding sequence is TGTGCCAGCAGCTTGGGCCCCCAGGGGACAGATTACACTGAAGCTTTCTTT.

This clonotype was seen only a few times. The V call is TRBV6-2 or TRBV6-3, the J call TRBJ2-7, with 10 bases identical to TRBD1. The CDR3 is 15 residues long. Trimming at V came to 5 bases and at J to 1 base, leaving 5 bases not matched to a gene. CDR1 and CDR2 (germline): MNHEY, SVGEGT. CDR3 nucleotide sequence: TGTGCCAGCAGTCGGGACAGGGGCCAGTCCTACGAGCAGTACTTC. Amino acid sequence: CASSRDRGQSYEQYF.

V usage is TRBV6-5 and J usage is TRBJ2-5, with D perhaps matching TRBD1 (5 bases). The CDR3 runs 14 residues. Germline values: CDR1 MNHEY, CDR2 SVGAGI. The V and J ends lost 5 bases and 0 bases respectively, with 10 bases between them. The CDR3 sequence is CASSQTVYQETQYF. The DNA for the CDR3 is TGTGCCAGCAGTCAGACAGTGTACCAAGAGACCCAGTACTTC.

This clonotype was observed many times. The chain links TRBV4-2 to TRBJ2-7, with a weak D call TRBD1 (6 bases). In germline, CDR1 is LGHNA, CDR2 YNFKEQ. The CDR3 is made up of 17 amino acids. Trimming shortened V by 4 bases and J by 0 bases, and 19 bases separated the two germline ends. The CDR3 spells CASSLSPPGANSYEQYF. CDR3 DNA: TGTGCCAGCAGCCTTTCCCCCCCAGGGGCAAACTCCTACGAGCAGTACTTC.

This clonotype came up many times. This rearrangement joins TRBV7-2 to TRBJ2-5; maybe TRBD1 (5 bases). Trimming removed 5 bases from V and 2 bases from J, with 12 bases in between. CDR1 is SGHTA, CDR2 FQGNSA, per germline. This CDR3 spans 14 amino acids. The CDR3 region is CASSPTQAQETQYF. In nucleotides, the CDR3 is TGTGCCAGCAGCCCCACACAGGCTCAAGAGACCCAGTACTTC. Variable domain in full (rest from reference TRBV7-2 and TRBJ2-5): GAGVSQSPSNKVTEKGKDVELRCDPISGHTALYWYRQSLGQGLEFLIYFQGNSAPDKSGLPSDRFSAERTGGSVSTLTIQRTQQEDSAVYLCASSPTQAQETQYFGPGTRLLVL.

This clonotype was detected a few times. J is TRBJ1-2 and V is TRBV10-3; 8 bases match TRBD1. The CDR3 is 14 amino acids. The V gene end was trimmed by 6 bases and the J gene end by 4 bases; junction bases not matched to a gene: 7. Per the germline V gene, CDR1 is ENHRY and CDR2 is SYGVKD. CDR3 region: CAIRGSGQAYGYTF. As DNA, the CDR3 is TGTGCCATCAGAGGCTCGGGACAGGCCTATGGCTACACCTTC.

This clonotype showed up many times. The rearrangement joins TRBV3-1 to TRBJ1-4; 7 positions agree with TRBD1. Germline V gene sequence: CDR1 LGHDT, CDR2 YNNKEL (reference sequence). Trimming cost V 3 bases and J 4 bases; bases outside gene matches: 8. The CDR3 covers 16 residues. The CDR3 protein is CASSQNKGQINEKLFF. CDR3 coding DNA: TGTGCCAGCAGCCAGAATAAGGGACAGATTAATGAAAAACTGTTTTTT.

This clonotype was observed a handful of times. V gene TRBV6-2 or TRBV6-3 combines with J gene TRBJ1-1; tentatively, D is TRBD1 (5 bases). Trimming took 3 bases from V and 4 from J, leaving 21 bases between them. CDR3 length: 17 residues. Germline V CDR1 and CDR2: MNHEY, SVGEGT. CDR3 nucleotides: TGTGCCAGCAGTTATGGGCAGGGTATGAGGACGAGCACTGAAGCTTTCTTT. Encoded protein: CASSYGQGMRTSTEAFF.

V is TRBV4-2 and J is TRBJ1-2, with 10 bases identical to TRBD1. Germline V lookup: CDR1 LGHNA, CDR2 YNFKEQ. Trimming at V came to 1 base and at J to 1 base, leaving 9 bases not matched to a gene. This CDR3 is 18 amino acids long. The DNA for the CDR3 is TGTGCCAGCAGCCAAGCGGGACAGGGGCCGACAGATAACTATGGCTACACCTTC. Protein product: CASSQAGQGPTDNYGYTF.

In its sample, this clonotype was seen a few times. The J gene is TRBJ2-3, the V gene TRBV21-1. TRBV21-1 is a pseudogene locus. CDR3 length: 13 amino acids. DNA for the CDR3: TGTGCCAGCAGCAAGGCGAGAACAGATACGCAGTATTTT. This translates into CASSKARTDTQYF.

This clonotype was picked up a small number of times. V gene TRBV12-3 or TRBV12-4 combines with J gene TRBJ2-3; D tentatively reads TRBD1 or TRBD2 (5 bases each). V was shortened by 5 bases and J by 6 bases, with 15 bases between the two germline ends. The CDR3 sequence is 14 residues long. CDR3 region: CASSLQRGEDTQYF. CDR3 nucleotides: TGTGCCAGCAGTCTCCAAAGGGGAGAGGATACGCAGTATTTT.

Ten or more counts support this clonotype. The chain links TRBV10-2 to TRBJ1-5, with D perhaps TRBD1 (6 bases). This CDR3 has 14 residues. With 5 bases removed from V and 9 bases from J, the gap between germline ends came to 17 bases. Per the germline V gene, CDR1 is WSHSY and CDR2 is SAAADI. This chain's CDR3 is CASSKDQRGGPQHF. DNA of the CDR3: TGCGCCAGCAGTAAGGACCAAAGAGGGGGGCCCCAGCATTTT.

This clonotype was seen once. A single base separates this from a much larger clone, so it may be a read error. V is TRBV6-2 or TRBV6-3 and J is TRBJ1-5, with TRBD1 matching over 9 bases. This CDR3 spans 13 amino acids. Trimming removed 10 bases from V and 5 bases from J; junction bases left unmatched: 6. Germline-derived CDR1 and CDR2 are MNHEY and SVGEGT. The CDR3 nucleotides read TGTGCCATCAACCGGGACAGGGATCAGCCCCAGCATTTT. Protein: CAINRDRDQPQHF.

This clonotype was found many times. J is TRBJ2-6 and V is TRBV4-3; D not certain. This CDR3 is built from 16 residues. From germline, CDR1 is LGHNA and CDR2 YSLEER. Trimming took off 3 bases at V and 0 bases at J, with 9 bases between the two ends. CDR3 in amino acids: CASSQDTASGANVLTF. The CDR3 coding sequence is TGCGCCAGCAGCCAGGATACAGCCTCTGGGGCCAACGTCCTGACTTTC.

The chain couples TRBV20-1 to TRBJ1-1; D is undetermined. This CDR3 spans 12 amino acids. The germline V and J ends were trimmed by 1 base and 7 bases, with 10 bases remaining between them. Germline assignment: CDR1 DFQATT and CDR2 SNEGSKA (reference sequence). The CDR3 region has the DNA TGCAGTGCTAGAGGCGGATTTGGTGAAGCTTTCTTT. Amino acids: CSARGGFGEAFF.

This clonotype was observed many times. In nucleotides, the CDR3 is TGTGCCAGCAGCTCATCCGGGACAGGGGAACAGCCCCAGCATTTT. Translation: CASSSSGTGEQPQHF. The V gene is TRBV5-6, the J gene TRBJ1-5, with 10 bases identical to TRBD1. The CDR3 is made up of 15 amino acids. CDR1 is SGHDT, CDR2 YYEEEE, per germline. J was trimmed by 7 bases and V by 3 bases; bases with no gene match: 7.

This sequence joins TRBV18 and TRBJ2-7; possible D gene TRBD1, 6 bases. This CDR3 comprises 13 residues. Trimming took off 3 bases at V and 3 bases at J, with 9 bases between the two ends. CDR1 and CDR2 from the germline V gene are KGHSH and LQKENI. For the CDR3, the DNA is TGTGCCAGCTCACCCCAGGACAGCTACGAGCAGTACTTC. Protein product: CASSPQDSYEQYF.

V and J are TRBV4-2 and TRBJ2-3; 10 bases align to TRBD2. Trimming at V came to 0 bases and at J to 1 base, leaving 10 bases not matched to a gene. The length of the CDR3 is 19 residues. Germline loops: CDR1 LGHNA, CDR2 YNFKEQ. CDR3 region: CASSQDLTRTSGRTDTQYF. The DNA for the CDR3 is TGTGCCAGCAGCCAAGACTTGACTAGGACTAGCGGACGCACAGATACGCAGTATTTT.

This clonotype came up many times. This chain joins TRBV7-2 and TRBJ2-3, with 12 bases identical to TRBD2. CDR1 is SGHTA, CDR2 FQGNSA, per germline. The CDR3 covers 14 residues. V lost 6 bases, J lost 7 bases, and 5 bases stayed unmatched. The chain's CDR3 is CASRRTSGEYTQYF. Written as DNA, the CDR3 is TGTGCCAGCAGACGGACTAGCGGGGAATATACGCAGTATTTT.

This clonotype was picked up many times. The chain carries TRBV5-5 and TRBJ1-1; D may be TRBD1 (5 bases). Germline values: CDR1 SGHKS, CDR2 YYEKEE (reference sequence). V lost 1 base, J lost 1 base, and 14 bases lay in between. This CDR3 contains 16 residues. The CDR3, as DNA: TGTGCCAGCAGCTTGCTGGGGGGAACTAGGAACACTGAAGCTTTCTTT. This gives the protein CASSLLGGTRNTEAFF.

This clonotype was observed a few times. This chain links TRBV10-3 with TRBJ2-1; possible D gene TRBD2, 5 bases. Trimming pared 1 base from V and 3 bases from J, leaving 7 bases between. The CDR3 covers 14 residues. The germline CDR1 and CDR2 sequences are ENHRY and SYGVKD. The CDR3 loop reads CAISEFEGYNEQFF. CDR3 DNA sequence: TGTGCCATCAGTGAGTTTGAGGGCTACAATGAGCAGTTCTTC.

The V gene is TRBV14, the J gene TRBJ1-6, with D possibly being TRBD1 (6 bases). CDR1 and CDR2 from the germline V gene are SGHDN and FVKESK. The CDR3 sequence is 18 residues long. Between the trimmed V and J ends, which lost 4 bases and 4 bases, there was a span of 20 bases. This CDR3 is CASSLVGRTAAYNSPLHF. DNA of the CDR3: TGTGCCAGCAGCCTCGTGGGAAGGACAGCTGCGTATAATTCACCCCTCCACTTT.

This clonotype has at least ten counts. CDR3 amino acids: CASSIYYYEFF. Written as DNA, the CDR3 is TGTGCCAGCAGTATCTACTACTATGAGTTCTTC. The chain links TRBV7-9 to TRBJ2-1, with D hard to call. Per the germline V gene, CDR1 is SEHNR and CDR2 is FQNEAQ (reference sequence). The CDR3 consists of 11 residues. Trimming removed 6 bases at V and 14 bases at J, with 14 bases between.

This clonotype was seen many times. The chain carries TRBV7-2 and TRBJ2-2; 8 nucleotides match TRBD1. The CDR3 extends over 18 amino acids. The trim removed 5 bases at V and 0 bases at J, leaving 11 bases unmatched. Per germline, CDR1 SGHTA and CDR2 FQGNSA. CDR3 residues: CASSPGQGRSANTGELFF. Written as DNA, the CDR3 is TGTGCCAGCAGCCCCGGACAGGGAAGGAGCGCGAACACCGGGGAGCTGTTTTTT.